A single sample is the source of the 30 T cell receptor beta chains below, sequenced in a study of metastatic and nonmetastatic thyroid tumors. MiXCR reprocessed the PCR reads for TCRdb. The table includes tens of thousands of clones, roughly 23% detected once. All patients were untreated before thyroid surgery. Sequenced: blood. These receptors were taken from a female donor with papillary thyroid cancer or a benign thyroid nodule (not recorded which). Some clones in this sample may be carry-over from other donors' samples.

In its sample, this clone was seen many times. The J gene is TRBJ1-2, the V gene TRBV6-6, with a weak D call TRBD1 (5 bases). Germline assignment: CDR1 MNHNY and CDR2 SVGAGI (reference sequence). The CDR3 extends over 13 amino acids. The V end lost 2 bases, the J end lost 8 bases, and 12 bases lay between the germline ends. In nucleotides, the CDR3 is TGTGCCAGCAGTTACGACGGGGCCAACGGCTACACCTTC. Protein: CASSYDGANGYTF.

This clone is termed medium-sized (0.01 to 0.1%). The genes are TRBV6-1 and TRBJ2-7, with D hard to call. Trimming stripped 1 base from V and 7 bases from J, with 8 bases between. This CDR3 region has 12 residues. Germline assignment: CDR1 MNHNS and CDR2 SASEGT. The CDR3 DNA reads TGTGCCAGCAGTGAAGTGGGTACTGAGCAGTACTTC. Amino acids: CASSEVGTEQYF.

In its sample, this clone was seen many times. V usage is TRBV28 and J usage is TRBJ2-3; D possibly uses TRBD1 or TRBD2 (5 bases each). V lost 4 bases and J 4 bases, leaving 9 bases between the germline ends. The CDR3 consists of 13 residues. The V gene's germline CDR1 is MDHEN and CDR2 SYDVKM. The CDR3 DNA sequence: TGTGCCAGCAGTTCTGGGGGAGCAGATACGCAGTATTTT. This encodes CASSSGGADTQYF. The full variable domain, rest sourced from reference TRBV28 and TRBJ2-3, is DVKVTQSSRYLVKRTGEKVFLECVQDMDHENMFWYRQDPGLGLRLIYFSYDVKMKEKGDIPEGYSVSREKKERFSLILESASTNQTSMYLCASSSGGADTQYFGPGTRLTVL.

This clone was seen repeatedly, ten times or more. The chain joins TRBV18 to TRBJ2-1; 7 bases map to TRBD2. Germline V lookup: CDR1 KGHSH, CDR2 LQKENI. J lost 4 bases, V lost 0 bases, and 6 bases had no gene match. The CDR3 has 16 amino acids. The DNA for the CDR3 is TGTGCCAGCTCACCACCAGTAAGCGGGATATACAATGAGCAGTTCTTC. Translating gives CASSPPVSGIYNEQFF.

This clone was counted at least ten times. This chain joins TRBV19 and TRBJ2-1; 10 bases align to TRBD2. This CDR3 contains 14 residues. The germline V gene encodes CDR1 LNHDA and CDR2 SQIVND (reference sequence). Trimming removed 7 bases from V and 9 bases from J; junction bases left unmatched: 9. CDR3 DNA sequence: TGTGCCAGTACTGGACTAGCGGAGGGGGTTGAGCAGTTCTTC. It specifies CASTGLAEGVEQFF.

The gene calls are TRBV10-1 and TRBJ2-1; weak D call: TRBD1 (5 bases). The CDR3 is 15 residues long. V was trimmed by 1 base and J by 6 bases, leaving 13 bases between them. The germline gives CDR1 WNHNN, CDR2 SYGVQD (reference sequence). In DNA, the CDR3 is TGCGCCAGCAGTGAGTTGGCAGGAAGGGGCAATGAGCAGTTCTTC. Translation gives CASSELAGRGNEQFF.

Comments on this clone: A read error may account for a junction end that differs from germline. This chain links TRBV28 with TRBJ1-2; D uncertain. The CDR3 covers 15 residues. Germline V CDR1 and CDR2: MDHEN, SYDVKM. CDR3 protein: CSSSPLGLALEGYTF. In DNA, the CDR3 is TGTTCCAGCAGCCCGCTGGGGTTGGCATTGGAAGGCTACACCTTC.

This clone was found a few times. The gene calls are TRBV12-3 or TRBV12-4 and TRBJ2-7, with D possibly matching TRBD2 (5 bases). The CDR3 is 14 residues long. The V gene lost 1 base and the J gene lost 0 bases, with 7 bases spanning the gap. The chain's CDR3 is CASSLGGSSYEQYF. The CDR3 DNA reads as TGTGCCAGCAGTTTAGGAGGGAGCTCCTACGAGCAGTACTTC.

This clone was detected ten times or more. The chain has TRBV30 and TRBJ1-3; the D is unclear. Per the germline V gene, CDR1 is GTSNPN and CDR2 is SVGIG (reference sequence). This CDR3 has 14 residues. V lost 2 bases, J lost 1 base, and 9 bases lay in between. CDR3: CAWSISGSGNTIYF. The CDR3 coding sequence is TGTGCCTGGAGTATCTCGGGGTCTGGAAACACCATATATTTT.

Ten or more counts support this clone. This chain connects TRBV20-1 to TRBJ2-3, with 8 bases lining up with TRBD2. The CDR3 spans 19 residues. The V gene's germline CDR1 is DFQATT and CDR2 SNEGSKA (reference sequence). The J segment lost 4 bases and the V segment lost 1 base, leaving 19 bases of the junction unmatched. CDR3 in DNA: TGCAGTGCTAGAGGGGAGCAGGGCAGCGGGAGACGCTCCCCAGATACGCAGTATTTT. Amino acids: CSARGEQGSGRRSPDTQYF.

A few counts support this clone. Germline is not matched at one junction end, which may reflect a read error. This chain links TRBV6-1 with TRBJ1-5, with D possibly being TRBD1 (5 bases). The V gene's germline CDR1 is MNHNS and CDR2 SASEGT. The length of the CDR3 is 13 residues. CDR3 region: CAITGGVNQSQHF. The CDR3 nucleotides are TGTGCCATTACGGGGGGGGTCAATCAGTCCCAGCATTTT.

With regard to this clone: The CDR3 carries no conserved terminal phenylalanine or tryptophan, so it likely arises from a read error. The chain has TRBV10-3 and TRBJ1-5; no clear D. The CDR3 contains 15 residues. Germline lookup yields CDR1 ENHRY and CDR2 SYGVKD. The V end lost 3 bases, the J end lost 0 bases, and 9 bases lay between the germline ends. CDR3 sequence (DNA): TGTGCCATCAGTGATTCCCGGAATAGCAATCAGCCCCAGCATTTG. Translated: CAISDSRNSNQPQHL.

This clone appeared many times. The J gene is TRBJ1-5, the V gene TRBV12-3 or TRBV12-4; D may be TRBD1 (5 bases). The length of the CDR3 is 13 residues. V was pared by 6 bases and J by 6 bases, with 12 bases between. CDR3 coding DNA: TGTGCCAGCAGCCCGGGACTTGTTCAGCCCCAGCATTTT. It encodes CASSPGLVQPQHF.

A note on this clone: One end of the junction is discordant with germline, which a read error may explain. The genes are TRBV10-3 and TRBJ2-1, with 7 bases lining up with TRBD1. From germline, CDR1 is ENHRY and CDR2 SYGVKD. The CDR3 loop spans 12 amino acids. The CDR3 DNA is TGTGCCATCAGTGACCCAGACAGGGCCCTCATCTTC. As protein: CAISDPDRALIF.

This chain uses TRBV5-5 with TRBJ2-3, with D perhaps matching TRBD1 or TRBD2 (6 bases each). The germline V gene has CDR1 SGHKS and CDR2 YYEKEE (reference sequence). Trimming cost V 0 bases and J 8 bases, with 13 bases left between them. This CDR3 contains 14 residues. CDR3 nucleotides: TGTGCCAGCAGCTTGGGGGCAGGGGAGGCTACGCAGTATTTT. Translating gives CASSLGAGEATQYF.

This clone has ten or more counts. The chain uses TRBV19 and TRBJ2-5; either TRBD1 or TRBD2 may fit D (5 bases each). V was trimmed by 3 bases and J by 2 bases, leaving 13 bases between them. The CDR3 totals 15 residues. Germline V gives CDR1 LNHDA, CDR2 SQIVND (reference sequence). CDR3 DNA: TGTGCCAGTAGTATGGGGGATGGGTTACAAGAGACCCAGTACTTC. This translates into CASSMGDGLQETQYF.

The gene calls are TRBV12-3 or TRBV12-4 and TRBJ2-4; 15 positions agree with TRBD2. The CDR3 has 14 residues. The V and J ends lost 7 bases and 9 bases, in that order; junction bases with no gene match: 4. The DNA for the CDR3 is TGTGCCAGCATAAGGACTAGCGGGAGGGGCATTCAGTACTTC. This translates into CASIRTSGRGIQYF.

This clone has ten or more counts. The CDR3 DNA is TGTGCCAGCAGCCAACAGGGGGGATTCGAGCAGTACTTC. It codes for CASSQQGGFEQYF. The chain combines TRBV5-4 with TRBJ2-7, with 8 nucleotides matching TRBD1. The ends lost 4 bases at V and 6 bases at J; junction bases unmatched: 6. CDR3 length: 13 amino acids. The germline gives CDR1 SGHNT, CDR2 YYREEE (reference sequence).

This clone showed up many times. V is TRBV3-1 and J is TRBJ1-2; unclear D gene. The V end was cut by 6 bases, the J end by 0 bases, with 2 bases between. The CDR3 consists of 11 residues. Germline values: CDR1 LGHDT, CDR2 YNNKEL (reference sequence). Here the CDR3 DNA reads TGTGCCAGCAGTTCTAACTATGGCTACACCTTC. Protein product: CASSSNYGYTF.

This clone was seen many times. A much more abundant neighbour one base away suggests this may be a read error. The chain has TRBV20-1 and TRBJ2-7; D perhaps matches TRBD1 (5 bases). V was clipped by 5 bases and J by 3 bases, with 8 bases between them. CDR3 size: 11 residues. The germline CDR1 and CDR2 sequences are DFQATT and SNEGSKA (reference sequence). The CDR3 sequence: CSAGRGYEQYF. The CDR3 DNA sequence: TGCAGTGCTGGAAGGGGCTACGAGCAGTACTTC.

This clone is medium-sized by share. The V call is TRBV6-4, the J call TRBJ2-2, with D perhaps TRBD2 (5 bases). Between the trimmed V and J ends, which lost 4 bases and 3 bases, there was a span of 6 bases. Germline CDR1 and CDR2: MRHNA and SNTAGT. The CDR3 consists of 13 residues. DNA of the CDR3: TGTGCCAGCAGTGTCGGGGACACCGGGGAGCTGTTTTTT. It translates to CASSVGDTGELFF.

The V gene is TRBV7-8, the J gene TRBJ2-7, with D possibly TRBD2 on 5 matching bases. The germline CDR1 and CDR2 sequences are SGHVS and FQNEAQ. CDR3 size: 15 residues. With 1 base removed from V and 3 bases from J, the gap between germline ends came to 13 bases. CDR3 sequence (DNA): TGTGCCAGCAGCTTAGGGGGAGAACCTAACTACGAGCAGTACTTC. Translated: CASSLGGEPNYEQYF.

About this clone itself: An end of the junction differs from the germline gene, which may be a read error. The chain has TRBV19 and TRBJ2-1, with D perhaps matching TRBD1 (5 bases). The CDR3 covers 14 residues. The V gene's germline CDR1 is LNHDA and CDR2 SQIVND (reference sequence). The CDR3: CASTQGVGYNGQFF. The CDR3 DNA follows: TGTGCCAGTACCCAAGGGGTTGGGTACAATGGGCAGTTCTTC. The whole variable domain, filled in from reference TRBV19 and TRBJ2-1, reads DGGITQSPKYLFRKEGQNVTLSCEQNLNHDAMYWYRQDPGQGLRLIYYSQIVNDFQKGDIAEGYSVSREKKESFPLTVTSAQKNPTAFYLCASTQGVGYNGQFFGPGTRLTVL.

This clone was found many times. This chain joins TRBV19 and TRBJ1-1; TRBD1 matches 7 bases. There are 14 residues in the CDR3. Germline V gives CDR1 LNHDA, CDR2 SQIVND (reference sequence). Trimming at V came to 4 bases and at J to 0 bases, leaving 2 bases not matched to a gene. The CDR3 loop reads CASSTGQMNTEAFF. In DNA form, the CDR3 reads TGTGCCAGTAGTACGGGACAGATGAACACTGAAGCTTTCTTT.

This clone was found many times. One base away lies a much larger clone, so this may be a sequencing read error. Other DNA sequences within the sample encode an identical CDR3. In nucleotides, the CDR3 is TGTGCCAGCAGTGAAGGGGGGCTCTTACTCTACGAGCAGTACTTC. Protein sequence: CASSEGGLLLYEQYF. The rearrangement uses TRBV6-1 and TRBJ2-7, with a weak D call TRBD1 (6 bases). Germline V lookup: CDR1 MNHNS, CDR2 SASEGT. This CDR3 has 15 amino acids. V was pared by 1 base and J by 3 bases, with 13 bases between.

The chain joins TRBV14 to TRBJ1-1, with no clear D. This CDR3 contains 13 residues. Germline values: CDR1 SGHDN, CDR2 FVKESK. V lost 5 bases to trimming and J lost 5 bases, with 12 bases between them. DNA for the CDR3: TGTGCCAGCAGCGCCTGCAGAAAAACTGAAGCTTTCTTT. It translates to CASSACRKTEAFF.

This clone was recorded at least ten times. This chain connects TRBV9 to TRBJ2-3, with TRBD2 identical over 12 bases. Germline CDR1 SGDLS, CDR2 YYNGEE. CDR3 length equals 16 residues. J gave up 6 bases and V 4 bases, and 9 bases lay outside the gene matches. CDR3 in DNA: TGTGCCAGCAGCACACCTAGCGGGGGGGCATGGGATACGCAGTATTTT. Translation: CASSTPSGGAWDTQYF.

This clone has ten or more counts. This chain uses TRBV5-1 with TRBJ2-6, with D perhaps matching TRBD1 or TRBD2 (6 bases each). Trimming left V 1 base short and J 2 bases short, with 13 bases between. The CDR3 covers 17 residues. CDR1 is SGHRS and CDR2 is YFSETQ in the germline V gene. This chain's CDR3 is CASSLYFGGAGANVLTF. The CDR3 nucleotides read TGCGCCAGCAGCTTGTATTTCGGGGGCGCTGGGGCCAACGTCCTGACTTTC.

This clone has a count of ten or more. V is TRBV12-3 or TRBV12-4 and J is TRBJ2-1; D perhaps matches TRBD1 (5 bases). The length of the CDR3 is 15 residues. The ends were cut back, 2 bases at V and 3 bases at J, with 11 bases in the middle. CDR3 loop: CASSLQGSDYNEQFF. The CDR3 DNA is TGTGCCAGCAGTTTACAGGGATCCGACTACAATGAGCAGTTCTTC.

By sample fraction, this clone is medium-sized. The DNA for the CDR3 is TGTGCCAGCAGTGACGGTACACCATCTAATGAAAAACTGTTTTTT. Translating it yields CASSDGTPSNEKLFF. The rearrangement uses TRBV6-1 and TRBJ1-4, with no clear D. Germline-derived CDR1 and CDR2 are MNHNS and SASEGT. V was shortened by 3 bases and J by 3 bases, with 11 bases between the two germline ends. CDR3 length equals 15 residues.